The 6 T cell receptor beta chains below all came from one sample that was sequenced in a study of blood T cell repertoires in COVID-19. TCRdb keeps only in-frame clones here, not all; method: immunoSEQ multiplex PCR. This table holds 52,000 or so clones, under 85% found once. The sample taken for sequencing was peripheral blood. These receptors all come from a man aged 40-49 years with acute or convalescent COVID-19.

This clone was counted a single time. The chain has TRBV7-8 and TRBJ2-4, with 9 bases identical to TRBD2. CDR1 SGHVS and CDR2 FQNEAQ come from the germline V gene. The CDR3 extends over 15 amino acids. The V segment lost 4 bases and the J segment 4 bases; nucleotides outside the gene matches: 5. The DNA of the CDR3 is TGTGCCAGCAGCTCTGGGACTAGCCCAAAAAACATTCAGTACTTC. Translated, it gives CASSSGTSPKNIQYF.

The chain combines TRBV5-4 with TRBJ1-5, with 10 bases matching TRBD1. V was clipped by 7 bases and J by 5 bases; unmatched bases: 12. The germline V gene has CDR1 SGHNT and CDR2 YYREEE (reference sequence). This CDR3 has 16 residues. The CDR3 DNA is TGTGCCAGCCTGGGACAGGGGTCCTTTAGGGATCAGCCCCAGCATTTT. Translated, it gives CASLGQGSFRDQPQHF.

This chain joins TRBV30 and TRBJ2-1; D is perhaps TRBD2 (7 bases). The CDR3 sequence is 15 residues long. CDR1 is GTSNPN, CDR2 SVGIG, per germline (reference sequence). The V gene lost 5 bases and the J gene lost 1 base, with 15 bases spanning the gap. CDR3 sequence: CAWSPGGRSYNEQFF. In DNA form, the CDR3 reads TGTGCCTGGTCCCCGGGGGGCCGATCCTACAATGAGCAGTTCTTC.

The chain joins TRBV18 to TRBJ1-4; TRBD1 matches at 10 bases. V gave up 3 bases and J gave up 8 bases; unmatched junction bases: 12. The germline gives CDR1 KGHSH, CDR2 LQKENI. The CDR3 is made up of 17 amino acids. The CDR3, as DNA: TGTGCCAGCTCACCGACAGGGGGCGAGGAGAAGTTGGAAAAACTGTTTTTT. It is translated as CASSPTGGEEKLEKLFF.

This clone was recorded only once. This chain joins TRBV7-2 and TRBJ2-3; 11 bases line up with TRBD2. Germline V CDR1 and CDR2: SGHTA, FQGNSA. Germline trimming cut 3 bases from V and 4 bases from J; bases unmatched to any gene: 3. This CDR3 is built from 15 residues. DNA of the CDR3: TGTGCCAGCAGCTTTTATAGCGGGGGGGCAGATACGCAGTATTTT. Translation: CASSFYSGGADTQYF.

The V call is TRBV6-1, the J call TRBJ1-2, with D unclear. V shed 2 bases and J shed 2 bases, with 12 bases lying between them. This CDR3 comprises 15 residues. Germline V gives CDR1 MNHNS, CDR2 SASEGT. In DNA form, the CDR3 reads TGTGCCAGCAGTGAACACTTTGGGCAGAACTATGGCTACACCTTC. Residues: CASSEHFGQNYGYTF.